Listed below are T cell receptor beta chains from one sample, sequenced in a study of T-cell memory formation after mild COVID-19. Using its own MiXCR run on the 5' RACE reads, TCRdb lists one record per CDR3 protein. The data contain about 200,000 distinct CDR3 sequences, roughly 18% of them singletons. Source material: PBMCs or a T cell subset sorted from them (not recorded which). These receptors originate from an adult woman who had mild COVID-19 (a few samples of this study predate the infection). Cell type and time point are not known. The CDR3 runs from the conserved cysteine through the conserved F or W. A D gene is named only where the DNA matches it firmly. Rows give clone size only sometimes, using once, few, many, or a class for an expanded clone.

clone size,D gene,J gene,V gene,CDR3 protein,CDR3 DNA
.,TRBD1,TRBJ2-2,TRBV29-1,CSVHKGARSTGELFF,TGCAGCGTTCATAAGGGGGCGCGTAGCACCGGGGAGCTGTTTTTT
.,.,TRBJ1-2,TRBV10-3,CAISEDSVNYGYTF,TGTGCCATCAGTGAAGACAGCGTCAACTATGGCTACACCTTC
.,TRBD2,TRBJ2-3,TRBV9,CASSPRSDSGSSDTQYF,TGTGCCAGCAGCCCCCGTTCCGATAGCGGGAGTTCAGATACGCAGTATTTT
.,.,TRBJ2-7,TRBV6-1,CASKRGVYEQYF,TGTGCCAGCAAAAGGGGAGTCTACGAGCAGTACTTC
.,.,TRBJ2-3,TRBV20-1,CSASAGYGWGTDTQYF,TGCAGTGCTAGCGCAGGTTATGGATGGGGCACAGATACGCAGTATTTT
few,.,TRBJ2-1,TRBV10-2,CASSESAAGARDEQFF,TGCGCCAGCAGTGAGTCTGCTGCGGGGGCTCGGGATGAGCAGTTCTTC
many,.,TRBJ2-7,TRBV6-5,CASSYSIWVEQYF,TGTGCCAGCAGTTACTCGATATGGGTCGAGCAGTACTTC
few,TRBD1,TRBJ1-2,TRBV7-9,CASSETGGGYTF,TGTGCCAGCAGCGAGACAGGGGGCGGCTACACCTTC
.,.,TRBJ2-5,TRBV27,CASSSKETQYF,TGTGCCAGCAGTTCAAAAGAGACCCAGTACTTC
.,TRBD2,TRBJ2-3,TRBV5-1,CASSFSSRGAFADTQYF,TGCGCCAGCAGCTTTAGTTCGCGGGGGGCGTTCGCAGATACGCAGTATTTT
many,TRBD1,TRBJ1-1,TRBV29-1,CSVRVNAGTGETFF,TGCAGCGTTAGGGTCAACGCCGGGACAGGGGAAACTTTCTTT
few,TRBD1,TRBJ1-1,TRBV7-9,CASALRGQGNTEAFF,TGTGCCAGCGCTCTGAGGGGACAGGGCAACACTGAAGCTTTCTTT
few,TRBD1,TRBJ1-2,TRBV18,CASSPQGQGYGYTF,TGTGCCAGCTCACCACAGGGACAGGGGTATGGCTACACCTTC
.,.,TRBJ2-7,TRBV20-1,CSALGVTDPYEQYF,TGCAGTGCCCTCGGAGTGACGGACCCCTACGAGCAGTACTTC
few,.,TRBJ2-3,TRBV5-1,CASSFRVGNEDTQYF,TGCGCCAGCAGCTTTCGCGTAGGGAATGAAGATACGCAGTATTTT
many,.,TRBJ1-4,TRBV20-1,CSATDRGKLFF,TGCAGTGCAACGGACAGAGGAAAACTGTTTTTT
few,TRBD2,TRBJ2-7,TRBV5-1,CASRKASGLWSQRNEQYF,TGCGCCAGCCGTAAGGCTAGCGGCCTCTGGAGCCAACGCAACGAGCAGTACTTC
.,TRBD1,TRBJ1-4,TRBV4-2,CASSHQGGRVKLFF,TGTGCCAGCAGCCATCAGGGGGGAAGAGTGAAACTGTTTTTT
few,.,TRBJ1-2,TRBV5-6,CASSLVLENGYTF,TGTGCCAGCAGCTTGGTGCTGGAGAATGGCTACACCTTC
few,.,TRBJ2-7,TRBV3-1,CASGSYEQYF,TGTGCCAGCGGCTCCTACGAGCAGTACTTC
.,.,TRBJ1-5,TRBV12-3/TRBV12-4,CASSSGTVERPQHF,TGTGCCAGCAGTTCCGGGACCGTGGAGCGGCCCCAGCATTTT
many,TRBD1,TRBJ2-3,TRBV6-1,CASSRDRGTDTQYF,TGTGCCAGCAGCCGGGACAGGGGTACAGATACGCAGTATTTT
.,.,TRBJ2-2,TRBV30,CALMRGTGELFF,TGTGCCTTGATGAGGGGCACCGGGGAGCTGTTTTTT
.,.,TRBJ1-5,TRBV12-3/TRBV12-4,CASSYVTGSNQPQHF,TGTGCCAGCAGTTACGTCACTGGTAGCAATCAGCCCCAGCATTTT
once,TRBD2,TRBJ2-5,TRBV7-6,CASSLRVGGPMETQYF,TGTGCCAGCAGCTTAAGAGTGGGAGGGCCTATGGAGACCCAGTACTTC
.,.,TRBJ2-1,TRBV6-5,CASSYSRVATVNEQFF,TGTGCCAGCAGTTACTCGAGGGTAGCTACCGTGAACGAGCAGTTCTTC
few,.,TRBJ2-3,TRBV12-3/TRBV12-4,CATHRGTAGDTQYF,TGTGCCACCCACCGCGGGACAGCGGGAGATACGCAGTATTTT
.,TRBD1,TRBJ1-2,TRBV29-1,CSDRKQGAYYGYTF,TGCAGCGACCGCAAACAGGGGGCGTACTATGGCTACACCTTC
.,.,TRBJ1-1,TRBV5-1,CASSLSPVQNTEAFF,TGCGCCAGCAGCTTGTCCCCGGTCCAGAACACTGAAGCTTTCTTT
.,.,TRBJ1-2,TRBV7-9,CASSLLSGNGYTF,TGTGCCAGCAGCTTATTGTCGGGAAATGGCTACACCTTC
.,TRBD2,TRBJ2-7,TRBV7-6,CASSLGPLAGGLEYEQYF,TGTGCCAGCAGCTTAGGACCTCTAGCGGGGGGGTTGGAGTACGAGCAGTACTTC
.,.,TRBJ1-2,TRBV5-4,CASSFGGASYGYTF,TGTGCCAGCAGCTTTGGGGGCGCATCCTATGGCTACACCTTC
few,TRBD1,TRBJ1-1,TRBV7-6,CASSSLQGSENTEAFF,TGTGCCAGCAGCTCTCTACAGGGGTCCGAGAACACTGAAGCTTTCTTT
.,.,TRBJ1-6,TRBV3-1,CASSPLGRDNSPLHF,TGTGCCAGCAGCCCTCTGGGACGGGACAATTCACCCCTCCACTTT
.,TRBD2,TRBJ2-1,TRBV12-3/TRBV12-4,CASSQTSAHNEQFF,TGTGCCAGCAGTCAGACTAGCGCCCACAATGAGCAGTTCTTC
.,.,TRBJ2-1,TRBV20-1,CSARELGGEQFF,TGCAGTGCTAGAGAGCTAGGGGGTGAGCAGTTCTTC
many,.,TRBJ2-7,TRBV3-1,CATGFAGRYEQYF,TGTGCCACCGGCTTTGCGGGGCGTTACGAGCAGTACTTC
.,TRBD1,TRBJ2-2,TRBV5-1,CASSWDRGFTGELFF,TGCGCCAGCAGCTGGGACAGGGGATTCACCGGGGAGCTGTTTTTT
many,.,TRBJ2-2,TRBV6-5,CASSSRRAGGELFF,TGTGCCAGCAGTTCCAGGCGAGCGGGCGGGGAGCTGTTTTTT
.,.,TRBJ2-7,TRBV11-2,CASSLGPPEQYF,TGTGCCAGCAGCTTGGGTCCTCCCGAGCAGTACTTC
many,TRBD1,TRBJ2-3,TRBV12-3/TRBV12-4,CASSLRRTGRTDTQYF,TGTGCCAGCAGTTTAAGGAGGACAGGGCGCACAGATACGCAGTATTTT
few,.,TRBJ1-5,TRBV6-4,CASSAGRRAVSIHSNQPQHF,TGTGCCAGCAGTGCTGGACGCAGGGCCGTCTCGATTCATAGCAATCAGCCCCAGCATTTT
few,.,TRBJ2-3,TRBV12-3/TRBV12-4,CASSLLGTAGDTQYF,TGTGCCAGCAGTTTACTGGGGACAGCGGGAGATACGCAGTATTTT
.,.,TRBJ1-1,TRBV5-1,CASSLAGPPGTEAFF,TGCGCCAGCAGCTTGGCCGGACCCCCGGGCACTGAAGCTTTCTTT
few,TRBD1,TRBJ1-4,TRBV19,CASSLTGAEKLFF,TGTGCCAGTAGTCTGACAGGGGCTGAAAAACTGTTTTTT
few,.,TRBJ2-5,TRBV18,CASSPPQETQYF,TGTGCCAGCTCACCACCTCAAGAGACCCAGTACTTC